Each of the 5 T cell receptor beta chains below was sequenced from the same sample in a study of blood T cell repertoires in COVID-19. Repertoires were generated with immunoSEQ multiplex PCR, while TCRdb's copy carries only in-frame clones and drops some. Among around 220,000 clones listed, roughly four fifths were seen once. The sample was peripheral blood. These receptors all come from a woman of 80 years or more with COVID-19, enrolled during active disease.

V gene TRBV18 combines with J gene TRBJ1-3, with 10 bases that match TRBD1. Looked up from germline, CDR1 is KGHSH and CDR2 is LQKENI. V shed 3 bases, J shed 4 bases, and the junction held 3 bases outside the gene matches. This CDR3 comprises 15 residues. The CDR3 here is CASSPDRGQGNTIYF. The DNA for the CDR3 is TGTGCCAGCTCACCCGACAGGGGGCAAGGAAACACCATATATTTT.

The rearrangement links TRBV18 to TRBJ2-2, with D perhaps TRBD1 (5 bases). CDR3 size: 14 residues. Looked up from germline, CDR1 is KGHSH and CDR2 is LQKENI. Trimming pared 5 bases from V and 6 bases from J, leaving 13 bases between. CDR3 sequence: CASSSSRVPGELFF. The CDR3 bases are TGTGCCAGCTCATCCTCCAGGGTCCCCGGGGAGCTGTTTTTT.

The V and J genes are TRBV28 and TRBJ2-3, with D maybe TRBD2 (5 bases). Between the trimmed V and J ends, which lost 7 bases and 4 bases, there was a span of 9 bases. The CDR3 has 12 amino acids. CDR1 MDHEN and CDR2 SYDVKM come from the germline V gene. The CDR3 DNA follows: TGTGCCAGCAAGATGGAGGCAGATACGCAGTATTTT. Its translation is CASKMEADTQYF.

The chain is built from TRBV20-1 and TRBJ1-5; TRBD1 might be the D (5 bases). Germline CDR1 and CDR2: DFQATT and SNEGSKA (reference sequence). The V end lost 3 bases, the J end lost 7 bases, and 19 bases lay between the germline ends. CDR3 size: 15 residues. CDR3 DNA sequence: TGCAGTGCTAGTCTCGCCGGGGGTTCTGGCCAGCCCCAGCATTTT. Translated: CSASLAGGSGQPQHF.

The rearrangement uses TRBV6-5 and TRBJ1-2, with 7 bases fitting TRBD1. Germline CDR1 MNHEY, CDR2 SVGAGI. With 6 bases clipped from V and 3 bases from J, the junction kept 10 bases outside the gene matches. This CDR3 has 15 residues. CDR3 protein: CASSRVPGGDYGYTF. CDR3 bases: TGTGCCAGCAGCCGAGTCCCAGGGGGTGACTATGGCTACACCTTC.